The 22 T cell receptor beta chains in this list originate from one sample, sequenced in a study of blood T cell repertoires in COVID-19. The table came from immunoSEQ multiplex PCR; TCRdb's copy has only in-frame clones and leaves some out. The sample carries roughly 200,000 clones, about 87% recorded once. The sequenced sample consisted of peripheral blood. The receptors originated from a man aged 55 to 70 who had recovered from COVID-19.

The CDR3 sequence: CASSPTGGYNEQFF. In DNA form, the CDR3 reads TGCGCCAGCAGCCCGACAGGGGGATACAATGAGCAGTTCTTC. This chain joins TRBV5-1 and TRBJ2-1, with 9 nucleotides matching TRBD1. This CDR3 contains 14 residues. CDR1 and CDR2 from the germline V gene are SGHRS and YFSETQ. V was pared by 4 bases and J by 4 bases, with 3 bases of the junction left unmatched.

The rearrangement links TRBV19 to TRBJ1-4; a weak D match, TRBD1 (6 bases). The V and J ends lost 5 bases and 0 bases respectively, with 13 bases between them. Germline V gene lookup returns CDR1 LNHDA and CDR2 SQIVND (reference sequence). The CDR3 contains 16 residues. CDR3: CASSAGQRATNEKLFF. For the CDR3, the DNA is TGTGCCAGTAGTGCTGGACAGCGTGCAACTAATGAAAAACTGTTTTTT.

The chain carries TRBV6-6 and TRBJ2-1; TRBD1 aligns across 9 bases. The CDR3 is 16 residues long. V dropped 0 bases and J dropped 5; count of bases not matched to a gene: 5. CDR1 is MNHNY, CDR2 SVGAGI, per germline (reference sequence). CDR3 protein: CASSYSRDRGDNEQFF. For the CDR3, the DNA is TGTGCCAGCAGTTACTCGAGAGACAGGGGGGACAATGAGCAGTTCTTC.

The gene calls are TRBV19 and TRBJ2-3; 8 nucleotides align to TRBD2. J was trimmed by 4 bases and V by 3 bases; bases with no gene match: 3. This CDR3 is 14 amino acids long. The germline V gene has CDR1 LNHDA and CDR2 SQIVND (reference sequence). CDR3 residues: CASSISSGSDTQYF. CDR3 nucleotides: TGTGCCAGTAGTATCTCTAGCGGGTCAGATACGCAGTATTTT.

The J gene is TRBJ2-5, the V gene TRBV7-9; 8 bases are a match to TRBD2. The CDR3 has 17 residues. V gave up 1 base and J gave up 2 bases; unmatched junction bases: 9. Germline V gene data show CDR1 as SEHNR and CDR2 as FQNEAQ (reference sequence). In nucleotides, the CDR3 is TGTGCCAGCAGCTTAGGGGTCGGGACTAGGACTCAAGAGACCCAGTACTTC. This sequence encodes CASSLGVGTRTQETQYF.

This rearrangement joins TRBV19 to TRBJ1-6, with a possible D match to TRBD1 (5 bases). Germline assignment: CDR1 LNHDA and CDR2 SQIVND (reference sequence). The V end lost 2 bases, the J end lost 9 bases, and 17 bases lay between the germline ends. This CDR3 region has 16 residues. CDR3 bases: TGTGCCAGTAGTATATACGGAGACAGAGGTTCTTCACCCCTCCACTTT. Translating gives CASSIYGDRGSSPLHF.

The chain recombines TRBV6-5 with TRBJ1-2, with 7 bases matching TRBD1. Germline CDR1 MNHEY, CDR2 SVGAGI. After removal of 2 bases from V and 1 base from J, the junction contained 7 bases not matched to a gene. CDR3 size: 16 residues. CDR3 in amino acids: CASSYGQGVGNYGYTF. CDR3 in DNA: TGTGCCAGCAGTTACGGCCAGGGGGTGGGTAACTATGGCTACACCTTC.

This sequence joins TRBV9 and TRBJ2-5; D remains ambiguous. The CDR3 loop spans 15 amino acids. Germline V gene data show CDR1 as SGDLS and CDR2 as YYNGEE. The germline V and J ends were trimmed by 4 bases and 4 bases, with 17 bases remaining between them. In DNA, the CDR3 is TGTGCCAGCAGCTCAGGATCCTTCCTGGTAGAGACCCAGTACTTC. Encoded protein: CASSSGSFLVETQYF. Based on the CDR3 plus reference TRBV9 and TRBJ2-5, the full variable domain is DSGVTQTPKHLITATGQRVTLRCSPRSGDLSVYWYQQSLDQGLQFLIQYYNGEERAKGNILERFSAQQFPDLHSELNLSSLELGDSALYFCASSSGSFLVETQYFGPGTRLLVL.

The J gene is TRBJ2-7, the V gene TRBV6-6, with 7 bases that match TRBD1. V lost 4 bases and J lost 1; bases outside the gene matches: 1. The CDR3 loop spans 13 amino acids. CDR1 and CDR2 from the germline V gene are MNHNY and SVGAGI (reference sequence). Written as DNA, the CDR3 is TGTGCCAGCAGTTCGGGACAGTCCTACGAGCAGTACTTC. It specifies CASSSGQSYEQYF.

The chain uses TRBV7-8 and TRBJ1-2, with TRBD1 matching over 8 bases. J gave up 3 bases and V 3 bases, and 3 bases lay outside the gene matches. Germline loops: CDR1 SGHVS, CDR2 FQNEAQ. There are 14 residues in the CDR3. This chain's CDR3 is CASSFAGQDYGYTF. CDR3 bases: TGTGCCAGCAGCTTCGCGGGACAGGACTATGGCTACACCTTC.

This chain links TRBV15 with TRBJ2-2; a weak D match, TRBD1 (5 bases). Germline-derived CDR1 and CDR2 are LNHNV and YYDKDF (reference sequence). V shed 0 bases and J shed 2 bases, with 10 bases lying between them. The CDR3 is 16 amino acids. CDR3 nucleotide sequence: TGTGCCACCAGCAGAGATGGTACAGGAAACACCGGGGAGCTGTTTTTT. Its translation is CATSRDGTGNTGELFF. Variable domain in full (rest from reference TRBV15 and TRBJ2-2): DAMVIQNPRYQVTQFGKPVTLSCSQTLNHNVMYWYQQKSSQAPKLLFHYYDKDFNNEADTPDNFQSRRPNTSFCFLDIRSPGLGDTAMYLCATSRDGTGNTGELFFGEGSRLTVL.

This chain connects TRBV29-1 to TRBJ1-2, with a tentative D call TRBD1 (5 bases). CDR3 length equals 15 residues. Trimming removed 7 bases at V and 8 bases at J, with 26 bases between. Germline V gene lookup returns CDR1 SQVTM and CDR2 ANQGSEA. CDR3 sequence reads: CSAKPQNGGGIGYTF. Here the CDR3 DNA reads TGCAGCGCCAAGCCCCAGAACGGCGGGGGGATCGGCTACACCTTC. Full variable domain (remainder filled in from reference TRBV29-1 and TRBJ1-2): SAVISQKPSRDICQRGTSLTIQCQVDSQVTMMFWYRQQPGQSLTLIATANQGSEATYESGFVIDKFPISRPNLTFSTLTVSNMSPEDSSIYLCSAKPQNGGGIGYTFGSGTRLTVV.

The rearrangement uses TRBV4-3 and TRBJ2-3, with D perhaps matching TRBD1 (5 bases). Per the germline V gene, CDR1 is LGHNA and CDR2 is YSLEER. Trimming shortened V by 0 bases and J by 6 bases, and 16 bases separated the two germline ends. This CDR3 contains 16 residues. Here the CDR3 DNA reads TGCGCCAGCAGCCAAGAGGGGCAGGGCGGTGGCGATACGCAGTATTTT. As protein: CASSQEGQGGGDTQYF.

This rearrangement joins TRBV18 to TRBJ2-7; 9 positions match TRBD1. Germline lookup yields CDR1 KGHSH and CDR2 LQKENI. There are 14 residues in the CDR3. The junction had 7 bases not matched to a gene; V was cut back by 4 bases and J by 6 bases. CDR3 sequence (DNA): TGTGCCAGCTCACGGGCACAGGGGGCATCCGAGCAGTACTTC. This codes for CASSRAQGASEQYF.

This chain joins TRBV28 and TRBJ2-7; D is ambiguous. Trimming removed 3 bases from V and 6 bases from J, with 12 bases in between. The CDR3 sequence is 13 residues long. Germline CDR1 MDHEN, CDR2 SYDVKM. The CDR3 sequence is CASSFVAGAEQYF. As DNA, the CDR3 is TGTGCCAGCAGTTTTGTGGCAGGCGCCGAGCAGTACTTC.

This clone has a handful of counts. The rearrangement joins TRBV29-1 to TRBJ1-2, with 8 nucleotides matching TRBD1. From germline, CDR1 is SQVTM and CDR2 ANQGSEA. V gave up 3 bases and J gave up 3 bases; unmatched junction bases: 12. This CDR3 has 16 amino acids. The CDR3 DNA reads as TGCAGCGTTGAGGAAGGACAGGGAACAAACGACTATGGCTACACCTTC. Residues: CSVEEGQGTNDYGYTF.

This clone turned up a few times. This chain connects TRBV18 to TRBJ1-1; D may be TRBD1 (5 bases). The V gene's germline CDR1 is KGHSH and CDR2 LQKENI. The CDR3 contains 14 residues. The V gene lost 2 bases and the J gene lost 5 bases, with 12 bases spanning the gap. DNA of the CDR3: TGTGCCAGCTCACCAGAGAGCCGGGGGACTGAAGCTTTCTTT. It translates to CASSPESRGTEAFF.

This clone was seen only once. In DNA form, the CDR3 reads TGTGCCTGGATCTTGGACAGGCTTTATGGCTACACCTTC. It encodes CAWILDRLYGYTF. The V and J genes are TRBV30 and TRBJ1-2; the match to TRBD1 covers 7 bases. Germline V gives CDR1 GTSNPN, CDR2 SVGIG (reference sequence). J gave up 5 bases and V 4 bases, and 7 bases lay outside the gene matches. The CDR3 spans 13 residues.

The J gene is TRBJ2-2, the V gene TRBV11-2; 10 bases agree with TRBD2. The CDR3 runs to 18 residues. Per the germline V gene, CDR1 is SGHAT and CDR2 is FQNNGV. V trimming: 5 bases; J trimming: 2 bases; junction bases outside the gene matches: 11. The CDR3 spells CASSPRWVAGGNTGELFF. The CDR3 DNA follows: TGTGCCAGCAGCCCCCGGTGGGTAGCGGGGGGAAACACCGGGGAGCTGTTTTTT.

The chain carries TRBV2 and TRBJ2-3; no firm D call. This CDR3 is 17 amino acids long. Trimming cost V 1 base and J 2 bases, with 16 bases left between them. Germline-derived CDR1 and CDR2 are SNHLY and FYNNEI. The CDR3 DNA is TGTGCCAGCAGTGAAGAGAGAGCACGTGGGCCCACAGATACGCAGTATTTT. It specifies CASSEERARGPTDTQYF.

V gene TRBV11-2 combines with J gene TRBJ2-7; D perhaps matches TRBD1 (7 bases). The CDR3 covers 15 residues. Germline V gives CDR1 SGHAT, CDR2 FQNNGV. V lost 6 bases and J 3 bases, leaving 18 bases between the germline ends. CDR3 sequence: CASSPRQGGFYEQYF. CDR3 DNA: TGTGCCAGCAGTCCAAGACAGGGAGGTTTCTACGAGCAGTACTTC.

This clone was found once. The genes are TRBV11-2 and TRBJ2-3; 9 positions match TRBD1. This CDR3 has 15 amino acids. Losses at the gene ends were 0 bases for V and 8 bases for J; bases not matched to a gene: 6. Germline V lookup: CDR1 SGHAT, CDR2 FQNNGV. This CDR3 is CASSLEGTGHGTQYF. The CDR3 region has the DNA TGTGCCAGCAGCTTAGAAGGGACAGGGCATGGTACGCAGTATTTT.